The text below deals with one TCR beta chain. As yet, its antigen is unknown. This sample stems from a study of T cell responses to AZD1222 COVID-19 vaccine. Repertoires were generated with immunoSEQ multiplex PCR, while TCRdb's copy carries only in-frame clones and drops some. The sample contains just under 150,000 clones, around 90% of which appear only once. Study results and limitations: At 160-218 and 743-854, vaccine-associated CD4 TCRs were dominant, and they spanned spike. Reportedly, close to half of spike-specific TCRs are directed against unmutated variant regions. It should be noted that donors were predominantly white British and more often female, and clonal diversity was possibly underestimated.

Trimming pared 5 bases from V and 3 bases from J, leaving 14 bases between. The CDR3 extends over 14 amino acids. The germline gives CDR1 MNHEY, CDR2 SVGEGT. The receptor comes from an adult who received the MenACWY meningococcal vaccine as a control. The sample here was peripheral blood, taken 28 days after the second dose of the MenACWY control vaccine. This rearrangement joins TRBV6-2 or TRBV6-3 to TRBJ2-7; no clear D. The DNA of the CDR3 is TGTGCCAGCAGTCGAGGAGACCCCCGCTACGAGCAGTACTTC. Protein sequence: CASSRGDPRYEQYF.